These 17 T cell receptor beta chains originate from one sample sequenced in a study of T cell responses to AZD1222 COVID-19 vaccine. Method: immunoSEQ multiplex PCR; TCRdb's copy keeps in-frame clones and lacks some. The data show 130,000 or so clones, around nine tenths seen once. The input for sequencing was peripheral blood, taken on day 0 of AZD1222 vaccination. The receptors originated from an adult in good health.

The gene calls are TRBV6-5 and TRBJ1-5; D ambiguous. Trimming took off 5 bases at V and 3 bases at J, with 14 bases between the two ends. The germline CDR1 and CDR2 sequences are MNHEY and SVGAGI. The CDR3 sequence is 15 residues long. The CDR3 region is CASSPEGLLNQPQHF. The CDR3 DNA sequence: TGTGCCAGCAGTCCGGAAGGCCTTCTCAATCAGCCCCAGCATTTT.

The J gene is TRBJ1-2, the V gene TRBV19; 9 positions agree with TRBD1. V lost 6 bases and J lost 8; bases outside the gene matches: 10. CDR1 and CDR2 from the germline V gene are LNHDA and SQIVND (reference sequence). The CDR3 totals 14 residues. The CDR3 protein is CASRLRDRVSGYTF. Written as DNA, the CDR3 is TGTGCCAGTAGGCTCCGGGACAGGGTATCCGGCTACACCTTC.

The table lists this clone with a count of one. The chain couples TRBV5-4 to TRBJ2-2, with 10 bases lining up with TRBD1. J lost 6 bases, V lost 3 bases, and 5 bases had no gene match. This CDR3 contains 15 residues. The germline gives CDR1 SGHNT, CDR2 YYREEE (reference sequence). The CDR3 here is CASSYRDRGPGELFF. CDR3 DNA sequence: TGTGCCAGCAGCTACCGGGACAGGGGTCCCGGGGAGCTGTTTTTT.

The CDR3 sequence is CASSEPGIPLFSTDTQYF. The CDR3 DNA reads TGCGCCAGCAGTGAACCCGGGATCCCTCTATTTAGCACAGATACGCAGTATTTT. The chain is built from TRBV10-2 and TRBJ2-3; TRBD2 might be the D (5 bases). The germline CDR1 and CDR2 sequences are WSHSY and SAAADI. V was clipped by 3 bases and J by 0 bases, with 19 bases between them. The CDR3 contains 18 residues.

V usage is TRBV2 and J usage is TRBJ1-2, with unresolved D. Germline values: CDR1 SNHLY, CDR2 FYNNEI. Trimming pared 1 base from V and 3 bases from J, leaving 9 bases between. The CDR3 contains 14 residues. CDR3 sequence: CASSEEASYYGYTF. Written as DNA, the CDR3 is TGTGCCAGCAGTGAAGAGGCCAGCTACTATGGCTACACCTTC.

The rearrangement links TRBV7-2 to TRBJ2-1; D is uncertain. V lost 1 base and J lost 14, with 18 bases in between. The CDR3 spans 14 residues. The V gene's germline CDR1 is SGHTA and CDR2 FQGNSA. CDR3 sequence reads: CASSLELGPRGKFF. The CDR3, as DNA: TGTGCCAGCAGCTTAGAGCTTGGGCCTCGAGGAAAGTTCTTC.

This clone was observed a single time. The chain employs TRBV29-1 and TRBJ2-7; D possibly corresponds to TRBD2 (5 bases). V was clipped by 6 bases and J by 3 bases, with 21 bases between them. CDR3 length equals 15 residues. Germline V CDR1 and CDR2: SQVTM, ANQGSEA. CDR3 protein: CSVAPAEGSHYEQYF. The CDR3 nucleotides are TGCAGCGTCGCCCCGGCGGAAGGGAGCCACTACGAGCAGTACTTC.

This clone was found once. This rearrangement joins TRBV7-9 to TRBJ1-1; the D gene is possibly TRBD1 (6 bases). Trimming took 5 bases from V and 4 from J, leaving 14 bases between them. Germline CDR1 SEHNR, CDR2 FQNEAQ (reference sequence). CDR3 size: 14 residues. This chain's CDR3 is CASSPKGGSTEAFF. The CDR3 DNA reads as TGTGCCAGCAGCCCCAAGGGGGGATCCACTGAAGCTTTCTTT.

CDR3 DNA sequence: TGTGCCAGCAGCGACAGGGGGGCCTACGAGCAGTACTTC. Translating gives CASSDRGAYEQYF. The chain recombines TRBV6-2 or TRBV6-3 with TRBJ2-7; 9 nucleotides agree with TRBD1. From germline, CDR1 is MNHEY and CDR2 SVGEGT. J lost 2 bases, V lost 6 bases, and 2 bases had no gene match. This CDR3 contains 13 residues.

The chain is built from TRBV4-2 and TRBJ1-5; tentative D call: TRBD1 (5 bases). The CDR3 extends over 15 amino acids. The V end was cut by 0 bases, the J end by 3 bases, with 9 bases between. Germline CDR1 is LGHNA and CDR2 is YNFKEQ. The CDR3 spells CASSQDLGDNQPQHF. The CDR3 DNA follows: TGTGCCAGCAGCCAAGATCTAGGGGACAATCAGCCCCAGCATTTT.

This chain connects TRBV6-6 to TRBJ2-5, with no clear D. Trimming took off 7 bases at V and 1 base at J, with 10 bases between the two ends. The CDR3 runs 13 residues. Germline V lookup: CDR1 MNHNY, CDR2 SVGAGI (reference sequence). Written as DNA, the CDR3 is TGTGCCAGCACTATAAGGGCCCAAGAGACCCAGTACTTC. As protein: CASTIRAQETQYF.

The V and J genes are TRBV10-3 and TRBJ2-5; D not certain. Germline V gene data show CDR1 as ENHRY and CDR2 as SYGVKD. The CDR3 totals 14 residues. V lost 0 bases, J lost 1 base, and 6 bases lay in between. CDR3 coding DNA: TGTGCCATCAGTGAGTCGAATCTCCAAGAGACCCAGTACTTC. Its translation: CAISESNLQETQYF.

The chain uses TRBV5-5 and TRBJ2-2; TRBD2 matches at 9 bases. Germline trimming cut 1 base from V and 4 bases from J; bases unmatched to any gene: 5. Germline lookup yields CDR1 SGHKS and CDR2 YYEKEE (reference sequence). This CDR3 is built from 16 residues. In DNA, the CDR3 is TGTGCCAGCAGCTTGCGCGGGGGGGCAGTCACCGGGGAGCTGTTTTTT. Its protein is CASSLRGGAVTGELFF.

In its sample, this clone was seen once. The chain recombines TRBV12-3 or TRBV12-4 with TRBJ1-5; D ambiguous. The CDR3 spans 13 residues. The V end lost 4 bases, the J end lost 5 bases, and 9 bases lay between the germline ends. CDR3 sequence (DNA): TGTGCCAGCAGTTCCAGGACGGATCAGCCCCAGCATTTT. Protein: CASSSRTDQPQHF.

The chain carries TRBV5-1 and TRBJ1-2; maybe TRBD1 (5 bases). Germline V CDR1 and CDR2: SGHRS, YFSETQ. Trimming removed 0 bases from V and 4 bases from J, with 13 bases in between. The CDR3 is 15 residues long. This CDR3 is CASSLGAGQPYGYTF. Here the CDR3 DNA reads TGCGCCAGCAGCTTGGGGGCAGGACAACCCTATGGCTACACCTTC.

This clone was detected only a few times. This chain links TRBV5-1 with TRBJ1-6; D call uncertain. Germline values: CDR1 SGHRS, CDR2 YFSETQ. This CDR3 is built from 15 residues. Trimming pared 0 bases from V and 6 bases from J, leaving 10 bases between. The CDR3 coding sequence is TGCGCCAGCAGCTTGGAACCCATGGCTAATTCACCCCTCCACTTT. Its translation: CASSLEPMANSPLHF.

This chain connects TRBV7-9 to TRBJ1-1, with TRBD1 matching over 10 bases. CDR3 size: 18 residues. With 2 bases clipped from V and 0 bases from J, the junction kept 9 bases outside the gene matches. The germline V gene has CDR1 SEHNR and CDR2 FQNEAQ (reference sequence). Here the CDR3 reads CASSLSSTGTGVNTEAFF. The CDR3 coding sequence is TGTGCCAGCAGCTTATCGTCAACCGGGACAGGGGTGAACACTGAAGCTTTCTTT.